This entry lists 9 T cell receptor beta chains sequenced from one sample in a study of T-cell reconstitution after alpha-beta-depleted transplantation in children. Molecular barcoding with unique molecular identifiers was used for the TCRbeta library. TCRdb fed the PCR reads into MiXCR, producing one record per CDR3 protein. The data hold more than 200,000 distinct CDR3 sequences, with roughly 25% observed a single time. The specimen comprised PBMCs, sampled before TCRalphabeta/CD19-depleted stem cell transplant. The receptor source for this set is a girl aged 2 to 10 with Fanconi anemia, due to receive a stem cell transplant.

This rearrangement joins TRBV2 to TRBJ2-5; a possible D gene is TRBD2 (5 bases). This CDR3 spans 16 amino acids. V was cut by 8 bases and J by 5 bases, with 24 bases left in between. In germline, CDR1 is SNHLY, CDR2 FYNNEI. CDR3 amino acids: CASQFGDYPVGETQYF. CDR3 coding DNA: TGTGCCAGCCAGTTCGGAGACTATCCCGTTGGGGAGACCCAGTACTTC.

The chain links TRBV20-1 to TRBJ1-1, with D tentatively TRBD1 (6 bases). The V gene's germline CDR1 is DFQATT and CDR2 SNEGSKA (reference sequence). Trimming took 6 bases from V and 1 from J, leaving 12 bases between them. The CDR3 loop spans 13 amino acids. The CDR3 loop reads CSATRGANTEAFF. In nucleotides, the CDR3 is TGCAGTGCCACGAGGGGGGCGAACACTGAAGCTTTCTTT.

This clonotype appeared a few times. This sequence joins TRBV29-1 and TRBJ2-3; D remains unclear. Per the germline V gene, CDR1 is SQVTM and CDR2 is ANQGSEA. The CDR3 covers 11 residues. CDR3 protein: CSVSITDTQYF. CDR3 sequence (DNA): TGCAGTGTCTCCATCACAGATACGCAGTATTTT.

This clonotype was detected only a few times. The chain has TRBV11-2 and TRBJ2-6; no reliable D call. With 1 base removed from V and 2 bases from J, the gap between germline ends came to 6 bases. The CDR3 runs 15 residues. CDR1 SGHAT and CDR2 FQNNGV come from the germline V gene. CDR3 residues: CASSLVLPGANVLTF. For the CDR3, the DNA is TGTGCCAGCAGCTTAGTCCTACCTGGGGCCAACGTCCTGACTTTC.

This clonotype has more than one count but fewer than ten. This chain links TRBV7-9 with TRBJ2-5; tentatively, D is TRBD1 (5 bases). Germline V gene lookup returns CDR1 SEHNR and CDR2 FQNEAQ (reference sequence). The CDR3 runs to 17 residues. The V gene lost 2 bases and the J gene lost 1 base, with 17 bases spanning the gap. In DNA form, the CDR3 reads TGTGCCAGCAGCTTAATAGGGGCAGGGCTTCTCCAAGAGACCCAGTACTTC. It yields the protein CASSLIGAGLLQETQYF.

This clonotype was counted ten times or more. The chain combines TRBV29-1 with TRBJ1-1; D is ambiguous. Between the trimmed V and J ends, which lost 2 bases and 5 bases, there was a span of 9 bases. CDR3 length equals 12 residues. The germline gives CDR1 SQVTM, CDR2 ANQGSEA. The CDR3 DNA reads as TGCAGCGTTGAAATTTTATCGACTGAAGCTTTCTTT. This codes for CSVEILSTEAFF.

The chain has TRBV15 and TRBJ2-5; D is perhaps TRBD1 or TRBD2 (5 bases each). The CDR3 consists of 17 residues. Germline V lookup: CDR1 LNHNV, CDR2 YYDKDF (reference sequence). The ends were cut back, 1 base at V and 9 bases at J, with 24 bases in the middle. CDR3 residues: CATSRAPEGAQGLAQYF. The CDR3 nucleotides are TGTGCCACCAGCAGAGCCCCCGAGGGCGCCCAGGGTCTTGCCCAGTACTTC.

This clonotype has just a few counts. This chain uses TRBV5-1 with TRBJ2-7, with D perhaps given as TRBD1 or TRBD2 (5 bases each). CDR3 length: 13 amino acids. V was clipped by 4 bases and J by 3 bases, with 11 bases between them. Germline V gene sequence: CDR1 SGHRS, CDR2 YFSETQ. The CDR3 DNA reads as TGCGCCAGCAGCATGGGACCTTACTACGAGCAGTACTTC. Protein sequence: CASSMGPYYEQYF.

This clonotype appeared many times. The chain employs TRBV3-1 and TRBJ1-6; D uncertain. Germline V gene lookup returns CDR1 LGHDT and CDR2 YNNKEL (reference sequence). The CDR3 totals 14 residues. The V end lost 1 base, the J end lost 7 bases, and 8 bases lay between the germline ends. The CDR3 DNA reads TGTGCCAGCAGCCAAGTCGGAATCAATTCACCCCTCCACTTT. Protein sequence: CASSQVGINSPLHF. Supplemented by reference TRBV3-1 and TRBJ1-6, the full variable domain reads DTAVSQTPKYLVTQMGNDKSIKCEQNLGHDTMYWYKQDSKKFLKIMFSYNNKELIINETVPNRFSPKSPDKAHLNLHINSLELGDSAVYFCASSQVGINSPLHFGNGTRLTVT.